This T cell receptor beta chain was found in a study of human T cells and chemical hapten exposure listed by TCRdb under 2021. Turning to the overall study: For sensitization, 2% DPC in acetone was applied to a 2 cm by 2 cm area of upper inner arm skin. Some 29 alopecia patients provided blood for TCR sequencing at one to four time points (pre-sensitization, 2, 6 and 24 weeks). Most of the patients in the cohort were female, and the cohort covered alopecia areata with under or over 50% scalp involvement, alopecia totalis and alopecia universalis. Patch testing was done on the upper back using Finn chambers containing 0.01% DPC, and results were scored after 6 days according to International Contact Dermatitis Research Group standards. Blood samples were taken from patients before sensitization (week 0) and at 2, 6 and about 24 weeks after DPC sensitization. Libraries were pooled for sequencing, and per-sample TCR yields varied mainly because of small differences in library volumes within the pool. In alopecia patients, the study followed how the peripheral blood TCR repertoire changed in vivo over primary and secondary sensitization to diphenylcyclopropenone (DPC), a hapten. Throughout the approximately 24-week study period, patients were also given weekly therapeutic DPC doses on the scalp.

This clonotype was found many times. The antigen this receptor binds is unknown. Base quality data are lacking; no much larger clone is found one base away. Receptor amplification or capture employed RACE. This sample was sequenced with a NextSeq 500. During library preparation, unique molecular identifiers were attached to individual cDNA molecules so that TCRs could be counted quantitatively and reproducibly. For every blood RNA sample, sequencing covered both the TCR alpha and TCR beta chains. The authors' analysis ran thus. Samples had a median of roughly 87,000 TCRs, with a range from roughly 23,224 to 700,000. The Decombinator software suite was used to annotate V, J and CDR3 in the TCR reads. For PS versus PT1 abundance plots, all samples were subsampled to the same number of TCRs (28,000). TCRs were defined as expanded if absent before sensitization and observed at least eight times at the 2-week time point. TCRdb reprocessing: public reads trimmed at Q25 with fastp, clones called with MiXCR, in-frame beta chains kept. Identical CDR3 proteins give one entry, which carries the most common genes and DNA. These V and J calls derive from TCRdb rather than the authors' analysis. Across this sample there are about 350,000 distinct CDR3 sequences, with around 5.5% seen only once. The top ten constitute 7% to 10% of the sample.

The research as a whole found: Patch test score was positively correlated with the number of PT1 expanded TCRs, with significance at thresholds 8, 16 and 32 but not at 4. Because every patient had alopecia, a presumed autoimmune disease, the patients' immune response might differ from that of healthy individuals. After repeated subsampling, the strength of the expansion versus patch-test correlation and the threshold at which it became significant changed. Compared with pre-sensitization or healthy control sets, expanded TCRs formed significantly more large CDR3 similarity clusters, which is consistent with antigen-driven responses. DPC sensitization did not change the number of TCRs with a frequency above 1 in 1000, and there was no evidence of changes in global repertoire structure.

Including the terminal cysteine and phenylalanine, the CDR3 comprises 15 residues. Only the CDR3 DNA is retained, 45 bases long and in frame from the first base. From V the trimming removes 3 bases and from J it removes 0 bases, while the gene matches leave 2 bases of the junction unaccounted for. CDR1 SGDLS and CDR2 YYNGEE were looked up in the germline V gene. What the time point label conveys for this sample: pre-sensitization, week 0. The treatment or condition label, as the study defines it: therapeutic diphenylcyclopropenone sensitization with weekly scalp DPC. At every patch-test visit, the blood draw took place before the patch test was put on. Patients were eligible if aged 18 to 70, diagnosed with alopecia and judged suitable for DPC therapy, and pregnant patients were excluded. Total RNA was extracted from unfractionated whole blood collected in Tempus Blood RNA tubes.

The clonotype was recovered from a woman aged 18-29 years with alopecia areata. Some clones in this sample may be carry-over from other donors' samples. The chain is assembled from TRBV9 and TRBJ2-1; 8 of the junction bases match TRBD1. The sequences come from whole blood, collected in connection with sensitization to the hapten diphenylcyclopropenone (DPC). CDR3 sequence: CASSDTGGSYNEQFF. The DNA sequence is as follows: TGTGCCAGCAGCGATACAGGGGGCTCCTACAATGAGCAGTTCTTC.